This is a list of T cell receptor beta chains from one sample in a study of blood T cell repertoires in COVID-19. Data came from immunoSEQ multiplex PCR; TCRdb stores just in-frame clones and leaves some out. The table has approximately 250,000 clones, roughly 86% seen once. The sample was peripheral blood. The source is a man aged 35-49 years with active or convalescent COVID-19. Each CDR3 is given with its conserved first and last residue. Fields, in order: J gene, V gene, clone size, D gene, CDR3 DNA, CDR3 protein. The D gene is left open where the match is weak. Rows give clone size only sometimes, using once, few, many, or a class for an expanded clone.

J: TRBJ1-3; V: TRBV9; size: once; D: TRBD1; DNA: TGTGCCAGCAGCTTCCCAGGGGGGCACACCATATATTTT; CDR3: CASSFPGGHTIYF
J: TRBJ1-5; V: TRBV19; size: NA; D: TRBD1; DNA: TGTGCCAGTAGACCGGGACAGCTTAATCAGCCCCAGCATTTT; CDR3: CASRPGQLNQPQHF
J: TRBJ1-3; V: TRBV6-5; size: few; D: NA; DNA: TGTGCCAGCAGTTACTCCGAGGGAAACACCATATATTTT; CDR3: CASSYSEGNTIYF
J: TRBJ2-5; V: TRBV3-1/TRBV3-2; size: NA; D: NA; DNA: TGTGCCAGCAGCCAGGGACTTGTCGCGGAGACCCAGTACTTC; CDR3: CASSQGLVAETQYF
J: TRBJ2-3; V: TRBV4-2; size: few; D: TRBD1; DNA: TGTGCCAGCAGCCAGGCTACAGGGGCCACAGATACGCAGTATTTT; CDR3: CASSQATGATDTQYF
J: TRBJ2-2; V: TRBV4-2; size: NA; D: TRBD2; DNA: TGTGCCAGCAGCCAGGGAGGACTAGCGGGACGAACCGGGGAGCTGTTTTTT; CDR3: CASSQGGLAGRTGELFF
J: TRBJ2-1; V: TRBV27; size: NA; D: TRBD1; DNA: TGTGCCAGCAGTTTACTCGGACAGGGGGCAAGTGAGCAGTTCTTC; CDR3: CASSLLGQGASEQFF
J: TRBJ1-2; V: TRBV10-2; size: NA; D: NA; DNA: TGCGCCAGCAGTGAGTCTGTGGGACAACTAAACTATGGCTACACCTTC; CDR3: CASSESVGQLNYGYTF
J: TRBJ1-3; V: TRBV9; size: NA; D: TRBD1; DNA: TGTGCCAGCAGCGCACAGGGGACTGGAAACACCATATATTTT; CDR3: CASSAQGTGNTIYF
J: TRBJ2-1; V: TRBV30; size: NA; D: NA; DNA: TGTGCCTGGGGAGGCTCTGACTTTGCTGGTGAGCAGTTCTTC; CDR3: CAWGGSDFAGEQFF
J: TRBJ1-6; V: TRBV2; size: NA; D: NA; DNA: TGTGCCAGCAGGGTCGGACAGATTAATTCACCCCTCCACTTT; CDR3: CASRVGQINSPLHF
J: TRBJ2-7; V: TRBV18; size: once; D: NA; DNA: TGTGCCAGCTCACCCCCTCCCGAGTGGGCACCCTACGAGCAGTACTTC; CDR3: CASSPPPEWAPYEQYF
J: TRBJ2-2; V: TRBV27; size: NA; D: TRBD1; DNA: TGTGCCAGCAGCCTAGGACAGGGGCCGGACACCGGGGAGCTGTTTTTT; CDR3: CASSLGQGPDTGELFF
J: TRBJ2-3; V: TRBV19; size: NA; D: TRBD2; DNA: TGTGCCAGTAGGACGACTAGCGGGGGTGGTACGCAGTATTTT; CDR3: CASRTTSGGGTQYF
J: TRBJ2-3; V: TRBV7-2; size: NA; D: NA; DNA: TGTGCCAGCAGCCCCGGGGACTCTTCTAGCACAGATACGCAGTATTTT; CDR3: CASSPGDSSSTDTQYF
J: TRBJ1-1; V: TRBV2; size: NA; D: TRBD1; DNA: TGTGCCAGCGTCGGGACAGGGGGCCCTGAAGCTTTCTTT; CDR3: CASVGTGGPEAFF
J: TRBJ1-2; V: TRBV10-3; size: NA; D: TRBD1; DNA: TGTGCCATCACTAGGGACAGGGGATCCAACTATGGCTACACCTTC; CDR3: CAITRDRGSNYGYTF
J: TRBJ1-5; V: TRBV6-6; size: NA; D: NA; DNA: TGTGCCAGCATCCAGGCTGCTCAAGGGCCCCAGCATTTT; CDR3: CASIQAAQGPQHF
J: TRBJ1-5; V: TRBV28; size: NA; D: NA; DNA: TGTGCCACCTCGGTCAATCAGCCCCAGCATTTT; CDR3: CATSVNQPQHF
J: TRBJ1-5; V: TRBV28; size: NA; D: TRBD1; DNA: TGTGCCAGCAGTGGACAGGGCATGGTAAATCAGCCCCAGCATTTT; CDR3: CASSGQGMVNQPQHF
J: TRBJ2-1; V: TRBV2; size: NA; D: TRBD2; DNA: TGTGCCAGCAGTGTCACTGGGACTACCCTAAATGAGCAGTTCTTC; CDR3: CASSVTGTTLNEQFF
J: TRBJ2-2; V: TRBV2; size: few; D: NA; DNA: TGTGCCAGCAGTCCGAGGATGGAGCTGTTTTTT; CDR3: CASSPRMELFF
J: TRBJ2-7; V: TRBV6-5; size: NA; D: NA; DNA: TGTGCCACGGAGGGGGGGGCCTACGAGCAGTACTTC; CDR3: CATEGGAYEQYF
J: TRBJ2-5; V: TRBV30; size: once; D: NA; DNA: TGTGCCTGGAGTCCCAGCCAAGAGACCCAGTACTTC; CDR3: CAWSPSQETQYF
J: TRBJ2-2; V: TRBV9; size: NA; D: NA; DNA: TGTGCCAGCAGCGCCCACAGGGATACCGGGGAGCTGTTTTTT; CDR3: CASSAHRDTGELFF
J: TRBJ1-1; V: TRBV28; size: NA; D: NA; DNA: TGTGCCAGCATAACGGGGGTGAACACTGAAGCTTTCTTT; CDR3: CASITGVNTEAFF
J: TRBJ2-1; V: TRBV28; size: NA; D: TRBD2; DNA: TGTGCCATCCAAAGCGGGACCTACAATGAGCAGTTCTTC; CDR3: CAIQSGTYNEQFF
J: TRBJ2-2; V: TRBV10-3; size: NA; D: NA; DNA: TGTGCCATCAGGGAACAGAGCCTTGGCGGGGAGCTGTTTTTT; CDR3: CAIREQSLGGELFF
J: TRBJ2-1; V: TRBV14; size: NA; D: NA; DNA: TGTGCCAGCAGCCAAGGACTTAACTCCTACAATGAGCAGTTCTTC; CDR3: CASSQGLNSYNEQFF
J: TRBJ1-3; V: TRBV6-1; size: NA; D: TRBD1; DNA: TGTGCCAGCAGTGGGGGAACAGGGGCTTCTGGAAACACCATATATTTT; CDR3: CASSGGTGASGNTIYF
J: TRBJ2-3; V: TRBV18; size: NA; D: TRBD2; DNA: TGTGCCAGCTCACCGAGCGGGGGGTCCGAAACCTTCACAGATACGCAGTATTTT; CDR3: CASSPSGGSETFTDTQYF
J: TRBJ2-2; V: TRBV27; size: NA; D: TRBD1; DNA: TGTGCCAGCAGTATGGGACAGGGTGTCACCGGGGAGCTGTTTTTT; CDR3: CASSMGQGVTGELFF
J: TRBJ2-1; V: TRBV5-4; size: NA; D: NA; DNA: TGTGCCAGCAGCTTGAGGGGGGGGCGCTCCTACAATGAGCAGTTCTTC; CDR3: CASSLRGGRSYNEQFF
J: TRBJ1-2; V: TRBV6-5; size: NA; D: NA; DNA: TGTGCCAGCAGGAACGGGGGAGGGGGAAACACCTTC; CDR3: CASRNGGGGNTF
J: TRBJ1-2; V: TRBV27; size: NA; D: NA; DNA: TGTGCCAGCAGATCCTCCGGGTTTCGGGGCTACACCTTC; CDR3: CASRSSGFRGYTF
J: TRBJ1-2; V: TRBV19; size: NA; D: NA; DNA: TGTGCCAGTAGTATCCCCCAGCGCCGCCGGAGTAACTATGGCTACACCTTC; CDR3: CASSIPQRRRSNYGYTF
J: TRBJ1-2; V: TRBV5-6; size: NA; D: NA; DNA: TGTGCCAGCACCCAGGATAACTATGGCTACACCTTC; CDR3: CASTQDNYGYTF
J: TRBJ2-2; V: TRBV7-6; size: NA; D: TRBD1; DNA: TGTGCCAGCAGCTCGAGACAGGGGACGAACACCGGGGAGCTGTTTTTT; CDR3: CASSSRQGTNTGELFF
J: TRBJ1-6; V: TRBV29-1; size: NA; D: TRBD1; DNA: TGCAGCGTTGAAACACCGGGAGGGACAGGGTATGATTCACCCCTCCACTTT; CDR3: CSVETPGGTGYDSPLHF
J: TRBJ2-6; V: TRBV5-1; size: NA; D: NA; DNA: TGCGTCAGCAGCGCCGGGACTCCTGGGGCCAACGTCCTGACTTTC; CDR3: CVSSAGTPGANVLTF
J: TRBJ1-1; V: TRBV27; size: once; D: NA; DNA: TGTGCCAGCAGCGGCGGCTACATGAACACTGAAGCTTTCTTT; CDR3: CASSGGYMNTEAFF
J: TRBJ2-2; V: TRBV10-3; size: NA; D: NA; DNA: TGTGCCATCAGTGAGAGGGGGATAACGAACACCGGGGAGCTGTTTTTT; CDR3: CAISERGITNTGELFF
J: TRBJ1-2; V: TRBV29-1; size: NA; D: NA; DNA: TGCAGCGTTGACGTTGATGGCTACACCTTC; CDR3: CSVDVDGYTF
J: TRBJ2-7; V: TRBV30; size: few; D: NA; DNA: TGTGCCTGGAGTGATGACTTAAAGAGCTCCTACGAGCAGTACTTC; CDR3: CAWSDDLKSSYEQYF